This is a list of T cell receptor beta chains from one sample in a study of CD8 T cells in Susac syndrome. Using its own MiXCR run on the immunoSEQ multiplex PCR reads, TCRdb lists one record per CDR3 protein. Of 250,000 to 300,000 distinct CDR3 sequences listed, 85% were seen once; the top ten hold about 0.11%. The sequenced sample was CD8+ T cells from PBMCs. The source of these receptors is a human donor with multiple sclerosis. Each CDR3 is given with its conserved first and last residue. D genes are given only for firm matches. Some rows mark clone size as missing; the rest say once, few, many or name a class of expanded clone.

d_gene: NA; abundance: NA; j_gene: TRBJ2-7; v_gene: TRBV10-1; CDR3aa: CASSVESAPSYEQYF; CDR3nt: TGCGCCAGCAGTGTGGAGTCGGCGCCTTCCTACGAGCAGTACTTC
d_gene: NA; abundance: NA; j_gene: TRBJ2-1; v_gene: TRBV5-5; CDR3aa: CASSLEAGTPNEQFF; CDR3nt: TGTGCCAGCAGCTTGGAAGCCGGGACTCCTAATGAGCAGTTCTTC
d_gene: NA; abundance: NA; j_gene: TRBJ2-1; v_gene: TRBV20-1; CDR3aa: CSARSLAGSYNEQFF; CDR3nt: TGCAGTGCTAGATCATTGGCGGGATCCTACAATGAGCAGTTCTTC
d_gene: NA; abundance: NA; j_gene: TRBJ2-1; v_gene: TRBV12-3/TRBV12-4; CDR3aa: CASSLGGVIHEQFF; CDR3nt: TGTGCCAGCAGTTTAGGCGGGGTAATTCATGAGCAGTTCTTC
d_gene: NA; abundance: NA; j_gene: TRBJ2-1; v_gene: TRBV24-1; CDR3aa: CATAREDYNEQFF; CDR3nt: TGTGCCACCGCGCGGGAAGATTACAATGAGCAGTTCTTC
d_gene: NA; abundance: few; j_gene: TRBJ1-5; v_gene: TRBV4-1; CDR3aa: CASSQDLGRNHQPQHF; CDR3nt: TGCGCCAGCAGCCAAGATCTGGGGAGGAACCATCAGCCCCAGCATTTT
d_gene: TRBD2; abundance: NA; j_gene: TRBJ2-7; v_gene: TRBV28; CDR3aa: CASSSVRAGGYEQYF; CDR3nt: TGTGCCAGCAGTTCCGTTCGAGCGGGAGGCTACGAGCAGTACTTC
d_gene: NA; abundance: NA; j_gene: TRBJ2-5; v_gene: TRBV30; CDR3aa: CAWSVPPQETQYF; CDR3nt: TGTGCCTGGAGTGTACCCCCCCAAGAGACCCAGTACTTC
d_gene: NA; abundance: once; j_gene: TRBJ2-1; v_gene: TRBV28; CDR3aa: CASSFPSHNDGQFF; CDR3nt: TGTGCCAGCAGTTTCCCTTCGCACAATGATGGGCAGTTCTTC
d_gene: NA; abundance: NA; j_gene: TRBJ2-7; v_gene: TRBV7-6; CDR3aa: CASSDGVSYEQYF; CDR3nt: TGTGCCAGCAGCGACGGGGTATCCTACGAGCAGTACTTC
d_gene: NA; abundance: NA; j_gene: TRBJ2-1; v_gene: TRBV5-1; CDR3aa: CASSLRWGGEVYNEQFF; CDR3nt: TGCGCCAGCAGCCTCCGGTGGGGCGGGGAGGTTTACAATGAGCAGTTCTTC
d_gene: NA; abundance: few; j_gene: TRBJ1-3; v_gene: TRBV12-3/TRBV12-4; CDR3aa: CASSPTGSGNTIYF; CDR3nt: TGTGCCAGCAGTCCGACAGGCTCTGGAAACACCATATATTTT
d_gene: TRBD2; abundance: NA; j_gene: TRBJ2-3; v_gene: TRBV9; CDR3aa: CASSNPPGGRPSTDTQYF; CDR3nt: TGTGCCAGCAGCAACCCTCCTGGCGGGAGGCCTAGCACAGATACGCAGTATTTT
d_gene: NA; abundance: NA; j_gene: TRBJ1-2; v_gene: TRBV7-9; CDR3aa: CASSLAAGEGTF; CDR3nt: TGTGCCAGCAGCTTAGCGGCCGGGGAAGGGACCTTC
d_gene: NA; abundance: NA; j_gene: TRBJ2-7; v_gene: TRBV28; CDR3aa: CASSYRRGGEQYF; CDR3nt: TGTGCCAGCAGTTATCGGCGCGGCGGCGAGCAGTACTTC
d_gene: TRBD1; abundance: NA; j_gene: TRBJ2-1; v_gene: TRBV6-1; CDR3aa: CASSEFRQGWEQFF; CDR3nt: TGTGCCAGCAGTGAATTCCGACAGGGGTGGGAGCAGTTCTTC